This T cell receptor beta chain was retrieved from a study of neurological immune-mediated disorders. TCRdb reprocessed the 5' RACE reads with MiXCR, giving one entry per CDR3 protein. This sample has around 71,000 distinct CDR3 sequences, with approximately 14% found just once. With regard to this clonotype: This could be a read error, since a much larger clone is one nucleotide away.

The CDR3 loop spans 13 amino acids. In germline, CDR1 is SGHTA, CDR2 FQGNSA. Specified time point: longitudinal time-point 1 (baseline). This rearrangement joins TRBV7-2 to TRBJ2-2; D is unclear. This clonotype was obtained from a female donor with HTLV-1-associated myelopathy (HAM/TSP). Sequencing was done on a sample of PBMCs. CDR3 bases: TGTGCCAGCATCTTAGCACAATCCGGGGAGCTGTTTTTT. Encoded protein: CASILAQSGELFF. Full variable domain (rest looked up from reference TRBV7-2 and TRBJ2-2): GAGVSQSPSNKVTEKGKDVELRCDPISGHTALYWYRQSLGQGLEFLIYFQGNSAPDKSGLPSDRFSAERTGGSVSTLTIQRTQQEDSAVYLCASILAQSGELFFGEGSRLTVL.